These T cell receptor beta chains were read from a single sample in a study of T cell repertoires in cytomegalovirus infection. One entry per CDR3 protein results from TCRdb running MiXCR on the reads. The sample holds nearly 650,000 distinct CDR3 sequences, approximately 24% seen once. Sequencing input: CD8+ T cells from PBMCs. The receptors shown here come from a human donor in good health (CMV status not recorded). Some clones in this sample may be carry-over from other donors' samples. CDR3s include the opening cysteine and the closing phenylalanine or tryptophan. The order of the fields is V gene, clone size, J gene, CDR3 protein. Part of the rows lack a size; the others show once, few, many or a class for expanded clones.

TRBV6-6	few	TRBJ2-1	CASVWGPRNNEQFF
TRBV4-2	NA	TRBJ2-1	CASSEGVPYNEQFF
TRBV2	NA	TRBJ1-5	CASMEGNQPQHF
TRBV19	few	TRBJ1-1	CASSVPGTEAFF
TRBV6-2/TRBV6-3	NA	TRBJ1-1	CASSYSNPGGTEAFF
TRBV28	few	TRBJ2-3	CASSLAGLERGWDTQYF
TRBV28	few	TRBJ1-6	CASRDTPDSPLHF
TRBV24-1	NA	TRBJ1-5	CATSDGGNQPQHF
TRBV7-8	many	TRBJ1-4	CASVLGRRPHEKLFF
TRBV2	few	TRBJ1-2	CASIDGIIGYTF
TRBV2	many	TRBJ1-1	CASTSSGSLNTEAFF
TRBV14	NA	TRBJ2-3	CASSQGTGLPDTQYF
TRBV7-6	many	TRBJ2-1	CASSTRDRAANEQFF
TRBV20-1	NA	TRBJ2-4	CSAREGGTIQYF
TRBV12-3/TRBV12-4	few	TRBJ2-1	CASSLGPGLAGGNEQFF
TRBV29-1	NA	TRBJ2-1	CSVELAWTDNEQFF
TRBV20-1	NA	TRBJ2-2	CSARDKGRGTYTGELFF
TRBV4-2	NA	TRBJ2-3	CASSFSAATDTQYF
TRBV4-3	few	TRBJ2-5	CASSQGTGRRETQYF
TRBV28	NA	TRBJ2-1	CASVKTGKSYNEQFF
TRBV4-1	few	TRBJ2-2	CASSLSPGTGTGELFF
TRBV6-2/TRBV6-3	few	TRBJ2-6	CASSLHPSGANVLTF
TRBV29-1	few	TRBJ2-1	CSVEVRGEQFF
TRBV28	few	TRBJ1-2	CASSRSREGNYGYTF
TRBV12-3/TRBV12-4	NA	TRBJ2-3	CASSFQRIQSFLDTQYF
TRBV7-9	NA	TRBJ2-7	CASTRTDGRRSYEQYF
TRBV7-9	many	TRBJ1-1	CASSRGGSEAFF
TRBV6-5	many	TRBJ1-5	CASSFGAPLGQPQHF
TRBV2	NA	TRBJ2-5	CASRRGTSGQETQYF
TRBV7-8	many	TRBJ2-1	CASSFQRDKRRSEQFF
TRBV19	many	TRBJ2-4	CASSTWTGIAKNIQYF
TRBV4-1	few	TRBJ1-3	CASSQVIGGTGNTIYF
TRBV20-1	once	TRBJ2-4	CSAPSLSGPENIQYF
TRBV6-8	NA	TRBJ1-1	CASRVYGRGPTEAFF
TRBV4-1	many	TRBJ2-3	CASSQVNRASDTQYF
TRBV27	NA	TRBJ2-7	CAGSIRPYSYEQYF
TRBV20-1	few	TRBJ2-1	CSAHPGLAGDGIGGEQFF
TRBV5-1	NA	TRBJ1-1	CASSLASGGSGTEAFF
TRBV7-6	many	TRBJ1-1	CASSYRDRGTEAFF
TRBV6-5	NA	TRBJ2-1	CASSYSEAVEQFF
TRBV6-6	few	TRBJ2-4	CASSSGYKNIQYF
TRBV29-1	NA	TRBJ2-1	CSVESGGAYNEQFF
TRBV7-9	few	TRBJ1-2	CASTDILVEDGYTF
TRBV7-9	many	TRBJ1-2	CASSSGGAAWANYGYTF
TRBV10-3	many	TRBJ2-4	CAMNDNEKNIQYF
TRBV4-1	few	TRBJ2-2	CASSQGGQGAGELFF
TRBV4-1	NA	TRBJ1-3	CASRQQGEGNTIYF
TRBV19	few	TRBJ2-2	CASSIGGYTGELFF
TRBV27	NA	TRBJ1-1	CASSYTRQVNTEAFF
TRBV4-1	many	TRBJ2-1	CASRPGGTDSYNEQFF
TRBV10-3	few	TRBJ1-2	CAIKTARFTGLTEANYGYTF
TRBV7-6	many	TRBJ2-7	CASSSSWASGFYEQYF
TRBV6-1	many	TRBJ2-1	CASSGPPRYHEQFF